The rows below give T cell receptor beta chains drawn from one sample of a study of T cells after yellow fever vaccination. Using its own MiXCR run on the 5' RACE reads, TCRdb lists one record per CDR3 protein. The sample has more than 300,000 distinct CDR3 sequences, roughly 10% seen once. Sequencing used CD4+ T cells sorted from PBMCs, obtained 45 days after the yellow fever booster vaccination. Every receptor here comes from a young man who received the YFV17D yellow fever vaccine. Each CDR3 is given with its conserved first and last residue. A D gene is named only where the DNA matches it firmly. Some rows mark clone size as missing; the rest say once, few, many or name a class of expanded clone.

abundance: .; v_gene: TRBV2; j_gene: TRBJ1-1; len: 12; d_gene: .; CDR3nt: TGTGCCAGCAGTGAGAAGAACACTGAAGCTTTCTTT; CDR3aa: CASSEKNTEAFF
abundance: few; v_gene: TRBV5-5; j_gene: TRBJ2-4; len: 14; d_gene: .; CDR3nt: TGTGCCAGCAGCTCCCAACCGGGGGCCAACATTCAGTACTTC; CDR3aa: CASSSQPGANIQYF
abundance: .; v_gene: TRBV12-3/TRBV12-4; j_gene: TRBJ2-1; len: 13; d_gene: .; CDR3nt: TGTGCCAGCAGTTTCCAGGGCGGCTATGAGCAGTTCTTC; CDR3aa: CASSFQGGYEQFF
abundance: .; v_gene: TRBV4-2; j_gene: TRBJ1-1; len: 14; d_gene: .; CDR3nt: TGTGCCAGCAGCCAAGATCAGAAGAACACTGAAGCTTTCTTT; CDR3aa: CASSQDQKNTEAFF
abundance: few; v_gene: TRBV5-1; j_gene: TRBJ2-3; len: 15; d_gene: .; CDR3nt: TGCGCCAGCAGCTTGGCGAGTAGGGGCACAGATACGCAGTATTTT; CDR3aa: CASSLASRGTDTQYF
abundance: .; v_gene: TRBV20-1; j_gene: TRBJ1-4; len: 13; d_gene: .; CDR3nt: TGCAGTGCCACGTGGGGGTCGAATGAAAAACTGTTTTTT; CDR3aa: CSATWGSNEKLFF
abundance: .; v_gene: TRBV7-9; j_gene: TRBJ1-1; len: 17; d_gene: TRBD1; CDR3nt: TGTGCCAGCAGCGATCGGATACCGACAGGGACCGACACTGAAGCTTTCTTT; CDR3aa: CASSDRIPTGTDTEAFF
abundance: .; v_gene: TRBV4-1; j_gene: TRBJ2-2; len: 15; d_gene: .; CDR3nt: TGCGCCAGCAGCCAAAGGTCACTGAACACCGGGGAGCTGTTTTTT; CDR3aa: CASSQRSLNTGELFF
abundance: few; v_gene: TRBV18; j_gene: TRBJ2-4; len: 14; d_gene: .; CDR3nt: TGTGCCAGCTCACCTTCCAGGGCTAAAAACGTTCAGTACTTC; CDR3aa: CASSPSRAKNVQYF
abundance: few; v_gene: TRBV7-7; j_gene: TRBJ2-1; len: 14; d_gene: TRBD1; CDR3nt: TGTGCCAGCAGTAGGGACAGAAAATACAATGAGCAGTTCTTC; CDR3aa: CASSRDRKYNEQFF
abundance: few; v_gene: TRBV29-1; j_gene: TRBJ2-3; len: 14; d_gene: .; CDR3nt: TGCAGCGTTGGGCTAGCCGGGCGCCGGGATACGCAGTATTTT; CDR3aa: CSVGLAGRRDTQYF
abundance: .; v_gene: TRBV4-2; j_gene: TRBJ2-5; len: 15; d_gene: .; CDR3nt: TGTGCCAGCAGCCAAGATGGGGGGGGCGAAGAGACCCAGTACTTC; CDR3aa: CASSQDGGGEETQYF
abundance: many; v_gene: TRBV2; j_gene: TRBJ2-7; len: 14; d_gene: TRBD1; CDR3nt: TGTGCCAGCAGCCGGACAGGGGTCACCTACGAGCAGTACTTC; CDR3aa: CASSRTGVTYEQYF
abundance: .; v_gene: TRBV7-9; j_gene: TRBJ1-2; len: 13; d_gene: .; CDR3nt: TGTGCCAGCAGCTCGGAGGGGCCCTATGGCTACACCTTC; CDR3aa: CASSSEGPYGYTF
abundance: .; v_gene: TRBV7-9; j_gene: TRBJ1-2; len: 15; d_gene: TRBD1; CDR3nt: TGTGCCAGCAGCCGGGGGACAGGGGTCGGGGATGGCTACACCTTC; CDR3aa: CASSRGTGVGDGYTF
abundance: .; v_gene: TRBV20-1; j_gene: TRBJ1-3; len: 13; d_gene: .; CDR3nt: TGCAGTGCTAGAGGCAGGGGATTAAACACCATATATTTT; CDR3aa: CSARGRGLNTIYF
abundance: few; v_gene: TRBV2; j_gene: TRBJ2-3; len: 15; d_gene: TRBD2; CDR3nt: TGTGCCAGCAGTTTTACTAGCGGGAGCACAGATACGCAGTATTTT; CDR3aa: CASSFTSGSTDTQYF
abundance: .; v_gene: TRBV7-2; j_gene: TRBJ2-4; len: 18; d_gene: TRBD1; CDR3nt: TGTGCCAGCAGCATCCGGGGACAGGCTCTAATAGCCAAAAACATTCAGTACTTC; CDR3aa: CASSIRGQALIAKNIQYF
abundance: few; v_gene: TRBV6-5; j_gene: TRBJ2-6; len: 15; d_gene: .; CDR3nt: TGTGCCAGCAGTTGGGGCAGAACCGGGGCCAACGTCCTGACTTTC; CDR3aa: CASSWGRTGANVLTF
abundance: .; v_gene: TRBV12-3/TRBV12-4; j_gene: TRBJ1-5; len: 13; d_gene: .; CDR3nt: TGTGCCAGCAGTTTAGCCCGGTATCAGCCCCAGCATTTT; CDR3aa: CASSLARYQPQHF
abundance: few; v_gene: TRBV6-6; j_gene: TRBJ2-5; len: 14; d_gene: TRBD2; CDR3nt: TGTGCCAGCAGACCGGCGGGGGGGTTCGCGGCCCAGTACTTC; CDR3aa: CASRPAGGFAAQYF
abundance: .; v_gene: TRBV28; j_gene: TRBJ1-6; len: 14; d_gene: TRBD1; CDR3nt: TGTGCCAGCAGGGTGGGACAGGTTTTTTCACCCCTCCACTTT; CDR3aa: CASRVGQVFSPLHF
abundance: .; v_gene: TRBV6-2/TRBV6-3; j_gene: TRBJ1-5; len: 15; d_gene: .; CDR3nt: TGTGCCAGCAGTAGCCCCACAGGGATGAATCAGCCCCAGCATTTT; CDR3aa: CASSSPTGMNQPQHF
abundance: .; v_gene: TRBV4-2; j_gene: TRBJ2-2; len: 15; d_gene: TRBD1; CDR3nt: TGTGCCAGCAGCCGCAAACAGGGGGACACCGGGGAGCTGTTTTTT; CDR3aa: CASSRKQGDTGELFF
abundance: few; v_gene: TRBV18; j_gene: TRBJ1-1; len: 15; d_gene: .; CDR3nt: TGTGCCAGCTCACCACGGGCCGGTGCGAACACTGAAGCTTTCTTT; CDR3aa: CASSPRAGANTEAFF
abundance: many; v_gene: TRBV5-1; j_gene: TRBJ1-2; len: 14; d_gene: .; CDR3nt: TGCGCCAGCAGCTTGGGGACCGATCGCTATGGCTACACCTTC; CDR3aa: CASSLGTDRYGYTF
abundance: .; v_gene: TRBV3-1; j_gene: TRBJ2-7; len: 15; d_gene: TRBD1; CDR3nt: TGTGCCAGCAGCCTATTGGCGGGACAGGGCAGCGAGCAGTACTTC; CDR3aa: CASSLLAGQGSEQYF
abundance: many; v_gene: TRBV20-1; j_gene: TRBJ2-4; len: 11; d_gene: TRBD2; CDR3nt: TGCAGTGCTAGGGGGGGGAACATTCAGTACTTC; CDR3aa: CSARGGNIQYF